The 8 T cell receptor beta chains reported below all come from one sample, sequenced in a study of PD-L1 blockade in urothelial cancer. TCRdb's copy holds only in-frame clones and misses some; the assay was immunoSEQ multiplex PCR. The repertoire has about 35,000 clones, 36% of them found once; the top ten carry more than 8.5%. Sample: tumor tissue, taken before atezolizumab (anti-PD-L1) treatment. Every receptor here comes from a man in his 60s with urothelial cancer.

J is TRBJ2-5 and V is TRBV6-8; 10 bases match TRBD1. The CDR3 extends over 15 amino acids. J lost 1 base, V lost 2 bases, and 1 base had no gene match. Germline CDR1 and CDR2: MNHGY and SAAAGT. CDR3 DNA sequence: TGTGCCAGCAGTTACCGGGACAGGGGCCAAGAGACCCAGTACTTC. Translation: CASSYRDRGQETQYF.

The gene calls are TRBV10-3 and TRBJ1-2; D ambiguous. The CDR3 sequence is 12 residues long. Trimming left V 10 bases short and J 3 bases short, with 12 bases between. The germline V gene encodes CDR1 ENHRY and CDR2 SYGVKD. Here the CDR3 reads CATQAEDYGYTF. Written as DNA, the CDR3 is TGTGCCACCCAAGCGGAAGACTATGGCTACACCTTC.

The V gene is TRBV18, the J gene TRBJ1-1; tentatively, D is TRBD1 (6 bases). CDR1 is KGHSH, CDR2 LQKENI, per germline. Trimming pared 3 bases from V and 4 bases from J, leaving 15 bases between. The CDR3 runs 15 residues. CDR3 in amino acids: CASSPLQGSSTEAFF. Here the CDR3 DNA reads TGTGCCAGCTCACCTTTACAGGGTAGTTCCACTGAAGCTTTCTTT. The full variable domain, in which reference TRBV18 and TRBJ1-1 provide the parts outside the CDR3, is NAGVMQNPRHLVRRRGQEARLRCSPMKGHSHVYWYRQLPEEGLKFMVYLQKENIIDESGMPKERFSAEFPKEGPSILRIQQVVRGDSAAYFCASSPLQGSSTEAFFGQGTRLTVV.

The chain carries TRBV30 and TRBJ1-4, with D maybe TRBD1 (5 bases). This CDR3 spans 14 amino acids. Trimming shortened V by 1 base and J by 7 bases, and 13 bases separated the two germline ends. The germline V gene has CDR1 GTSNPN and CDR2 SVGIG (reference sequence). DNA of the CDR3: TGTGCCTGGAGTGCCCTCGGGGGGAGTGAAAAACTGTTTTTT. It is translated as CAWSALGGSEKLFF. The complete variable domain, with remaining parts taken from reference TRBV30 and TRBJ1-4, reads SQTIHQWPATLVQPVGSPLSLECTVEGTSNPNLYWYRQAAGRGLQLLFYSVGIGQISSEVPQNLSASRPQDRQFILSSKKLLLSDSGFYLCAWSALGGSEKLFFGSGTQLSVL.

The V gene is TRBV12-5, the J gene TRBJ2-6; D unresolved. The CDR3 has 16 residues. Looked up from germline, CDR1 is LGHNT and CDR2 is FRNRAP. V dropped 1 base and J dropped 0 bases, with 7 bases sitting between them. CDR3 residues: CASGLGQHSGANVLTF. CDR3 bases: TGTGCTAGTGGTTTGGGGCAGCACTCTGGGGCCAACGTCCTGACTTTC.

The rearrangement links TRBV18 to TRBJ1-5, with D tentatively TRBD1 (6 bases). The CDR3 loop spans 14 amino acids. The V end lost 1 base, the J end lost 7 bases, and 11 bases lay between the germline ends. CDR1 and CDR2 from the germline V gene are KGHSH and LQKENI. CDR3 residues: CASSPLRGLQPQHF. CDR3 in DNA: TGTGCCAGCTCACCACTCAGGGGACTCCAGCCCCAGCATTTT. Looking up the rest from reference TRBV18 and TRBJ1-5 gives the full variable domain: NAGVMQNPRHLVRRRGQEARLRCSPMKGHSHVYWYRQLPEEGLKFMVYLQKENIIDESGMPKERFSAEFPKEGPSILRIQQVVRGDSAAYFCASSPLRGLQPQHFGDGTRLSIL.

The V call is TRBV6-7, the J call TRBJ2-1; D not certain. TRBV6-7 is an ORF, and what it does is uncertain. This CDR3 spans 16 amino acids. V lost 2 bases and J 0 bases, leaving 11 bases between the germline ends. The CDR3 coding sequence is TGTGCCAGCAGTTACAATGGTGCGAGCTCCTACAATGAGCAGTTCTTC. Its translation: CASSYNGASSYNEQFF.

This clone was counted between two and nine times. The chain is built from TRBV23-1 and TRBJ1-1; 9 bases map to TRBD1. TRBV23-1 is marked as an open reading frame, function uncertain. The junction had 3 bases not matched to a gene; V was cut back by 6 bases and J by 4 bases. The CDR3 is 13 residues long. For the CDR3, the DNA is TGCGCCAGCAGCCCGACAGGGGGCACTGAAGCTTTCTTT. It yields the protein CASSPTGGTEAFF.